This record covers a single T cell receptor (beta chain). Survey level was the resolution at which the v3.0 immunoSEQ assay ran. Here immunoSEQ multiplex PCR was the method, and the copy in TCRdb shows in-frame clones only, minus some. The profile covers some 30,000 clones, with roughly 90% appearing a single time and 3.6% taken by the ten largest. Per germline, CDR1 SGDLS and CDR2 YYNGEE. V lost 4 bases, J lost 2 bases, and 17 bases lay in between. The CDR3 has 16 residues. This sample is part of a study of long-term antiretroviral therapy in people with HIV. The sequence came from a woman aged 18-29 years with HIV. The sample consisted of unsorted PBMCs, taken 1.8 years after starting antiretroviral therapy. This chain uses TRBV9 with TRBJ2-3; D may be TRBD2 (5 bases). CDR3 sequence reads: CASSPTGDRPTDTQYF. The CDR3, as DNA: TGTGCCAGCAGCCCCACCGGGGATAGACCCACAGATACGCAGTATTTT. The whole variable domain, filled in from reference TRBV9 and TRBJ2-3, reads DSGVTQTPKHLITATGQRVTLRCSPRSGDLSVYWYQQSLDQGLQFLIQYYNGEERAKGNILERFSAQQFPDLHSELNLSSLELGDSALYFCASSPTGDRPTDTQYFGPGTRLTVL.